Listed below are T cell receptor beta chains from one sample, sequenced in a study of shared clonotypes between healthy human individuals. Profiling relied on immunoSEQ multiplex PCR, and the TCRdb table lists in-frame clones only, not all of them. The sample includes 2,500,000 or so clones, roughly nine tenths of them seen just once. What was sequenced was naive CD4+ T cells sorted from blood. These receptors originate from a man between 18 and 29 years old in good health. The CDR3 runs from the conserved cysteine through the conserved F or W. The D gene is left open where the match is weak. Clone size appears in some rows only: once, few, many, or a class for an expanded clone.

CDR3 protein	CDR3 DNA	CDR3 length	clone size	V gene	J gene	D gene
CASSGGRLETQYF	TGTGCCAGCAGTGGTGGCAGGTTAGAGACCCAGTACTTC	13	NA	TRBV2	TRBJ2-5	NA
CAISRNRDRIGNTIYF	TGTGCCATCAGCCGAAACCGGGACAGGATTGGAAACACCATATATTTT	16	NA	TRBV10-3	TRBJ1-3	TRBD1
CASSESLAGVKETQYF	TGCGCCAGCAGTGAGTCTTTAGCGGGGGTAAAAGAGACCCAGTACTTC	16	once	TRBV10-2	TRBJ2-5	TRBD2
CASSGGPGGTEAFF	TGCGCCAGCAGCGGCGGGCCGGGTGGCACTGAAGCTTTCTTT	14	NA	TRBV5-1	TRBJ1-1	NA
CASSESGLAEETQYF	TGCGCCAGCAGTGAGTCTGGTCTAGCGGAAGAGACCCAGTACTTC	15	NA	TRBV10-1	TRBJ2-5	TRBD2
CASSQGQPYEQYF	TGTGCCAGCAGCCAGGGACAACCCTACGAGCAGTACTTC	13	NA	TRBV6-1	TRBJ2-7	NA
CASSEQGGYEQYF	TGTGCCAGCTCAGAACAGGGGGGCTACGAGCAGTACTTC	13	NA	TRBV18	TRBJ2-7	TRBD1
CASRTIRRQGEHGNTIYF	TGTGCCAGCAGGACAATCCGTAGACAGGGGGAACATGGAAACACCATATATTTT	18	NA	TRBV2	TRBJ1-3	TRBD1
CASSLEGLAGDEQYF	TGTGCCAGCAGTTTGGAGGGACTAGCGGGAGACGAGCAGTACTTC	15	NA	TRBV6-5	TRBJ2-7	TRBD2
CASSAGGKDSPLHF	TGTGCCAGCAGCGCGGGGGGGAAAGATTCACCCCTCCACTTT	14	NA	TRBV5-5	TRBJ1-6	NA
CASSPTGGPKNIQYF	TGTGCCAGCTCACCAACAGGGGGTCCCAAAAACATTCAGTACTTC	15	once	TRBV18	TRBJ2-4	TRBD1
CASSEGGSYNEQFF	TGTGCCAGCAGTGAAGGGGGCAGCTACAATGAGCAGTTCTTC	14	NA	TRBV6-1	TRBJ2-1	NA
CASSLGGVEAFF	TGTGCCAGCAGCTTAGGGGGGGTTGAAGCTTTCTTT	12	NA	TRBV7-2	TRBJ1-1	NA
CASSLRGRSGDTQYF	TGTGCCAGCAGCTTAAGGGGGAGGTCGGGTGATACGCAGTATTTT	15	NA	TRBV7-2	TRBJ2-3	NA
CASRVTGGGGETQYF	TGTGCCAGTAGGGTAACAGGGGGAGGAGGAGAGACCCAGTACTTC	15	few	TRBV19	TRBJ2-5	TRBD1
CASSPEGGTTEAFF	TGCGCCAGCAGCCCGGAAGGGGGCACCACTGAAGCTTTCTTT	14	few	TRBV5-1	TRBJ1-1	TRBD1
CASSPGTGFGYTF	TGCGCCAGCAGCCCCGGGACAGGGTTTGGCTACACCTTC	13	NA	TRBV5-1	TRBJ1-2	TRBD1
CASSRDRGLYSPLHF	TGTGCCAGCAGCCGTGACAGGGGGCTCTATTCACCCCTCCACTTT	15	NA	TRBV28	TRBJ1-6	TRBD1
CASSTTKTQYF	TGTGCCAGTAGTACGACGAAAACGCAGTATTTT	11	once	TRBV19	TRBJ2-3	NA
CASSPSNYEQYF	TGTGCCAGCTCACCTTCCAACTACGAGCAGTACTTC	12	NA	TRBV18	TRBJ2-7	NA
CASSLSSGRMGSYNEQFF	TGTGCCAGCAGCTTATCTAGCGGGAGAATGGGGTCCTACAATGAGCAGTTCTTC	18	once	TRBV7-2	TRBJ2-1	TRBD2
CASSLTGGPYGYTF	TGTGCCAGCAGTTTGACAGGGGGTCCCTATGGCTACACCTTC	14	NA	TRBV2	TRBJ1-2	TRBD1
CASSYPYRRINQPQHF	TGTGCCAGCAGTTACCCCTACCGACGGATCAATCAGCCCCAGCATTTT	16	NA	TRBV6-5	TRBJ1-5	NA
CASRGGPVNSPLHF	TGTGCCAGCAGGGGAGGGCCGGTAAACTCACCCCTCCACTTT	14	NA	TRBV2	TRBJ1-6	NA
CASSGQGPEQYF	TGTGCCAGCAGCGGACAGGGCCCCGAGCAGTACTTC	12	NA	TRBV7-6	TRBJ2-7	TRBD1
CSVAGPSTDTQYF	TGCAGCGTTGCAGGGCCTAGCACAGATACGCAGTATTTT	13	NA	TRBV29-1	TRBJ2-3	NA
CASTQGGWTEAFF	TGTGCCAGCACCCAGGGGGGCTGGACTGAAGCTTTCTTT	13	NA	TRBV28	TRBJ1-1	TRBD1
CASSLSGDSYEQYF	TGTGCCAGCTCTCTAAGCGGGGACTCCTACGAGCAGTACTTC	14	NA	TRBV18	TRBJ2-7	TRBD2
CASSERRGATEAFF	TGCGCCAGCAGTGAGCGGAGGGGGGCCACTGAAGCTTTCTTT	14	NA	TRBV10-2	TRBJ1-1	NA
CASSLAGGLVETQYF	TGTGCCAGCAGTCTAGCGGGGGGGCTTGTGGAGACCCAGTACTTC	15	NA	TRBV6-1	TRBJ2-5	TRBD2
CSVGGGQGAFF	TGCAGCGTTGGGGGGGGACAGGGAGCTTTCTTT	11	NA	TRBV29-1	TRBJ1-1	TRBD1
CASSVGPENTEAFF	TGTGCCAGCAGCGTAGGACCAGAGAACACTGAAGCTTTCTTT	14	few	TRBV9	TRBJ1-1	NA
CASSLRGSSGNTIYF	TGTGCCAGCAGCTTACGTGGTAGCTCTGGAAACACCATATATTTT	15	NA	TRBV11-2	TRBJ1-3	NA
CANRLQGAYEKLFF	TGTGCCAACCGACTACAGGGGGCATATGAAAAACTGTTTTTT	14	NA	TRBV10-3	TRBJ1-4	TRBD1
CASSLVAGDTSDTQYF	TGCGCCAGCAGCTTGGTAGCGGGAGATACTTCGGATACGCAGTATTTT	16	NA	TRBV5-1	TRBJ2-3	TRBD2
CASSLSLAGGAGANVLTF	TGTGCCAGCAGCTTAAGCCTAGCGGGGGGAGCGGGGGCCAACGTCCTGACTTTC	18	NA	TRBV11-2	TRBJ2-6	TRBD2
CASSPPGVVQGIWTEAFF	TGTGCCAGCAGCCCTCCTGGGGTTGTACAGGGGATTTGGACTGAAGCTTTCTTT	18	NA	TRBV5-4	TRBJ1-1	TRBD1
CASSWGLPADTQYF	TGCGCCAGCAGCTGGGGACTCCCCGCAGATACGCAGTATTTT	14	NA	TRBV4-1	TRBJ2-3	NA
CASSGTRDTEAFF	TGTGCCAGCAGCGGGACCCGGGACACTGAAGCTTTCTTT	13	NA	TRBV21-1	TRBJ1-1	NA
CASSEAGRNTGELFF	TGCGCCAGCTCAGAGGCGGGACGGAACACCGGGGAGCTGTTTTTT	15	NA	TRBV10-2	TRBJ2-2	NA
CASSLRASGIFYNEQFF	TGCGCCAGCAGCTTGCGCGCTAGCGGGATCTTTTACAATGAGCAGTTCTTC	17	NA	TRBV5-1	TRBJ2-1	TRBD2
CASSLWQGGLEQYF	TGTGCCAGCAGTTTATGGCAGGGTGGATTAGAGCAGTACTTC	14	NA	TRBV28	TRBJ2-7	NA
CASSKPDGSNTEAFF	TGTGCCAGCAGCAAACCCGACGGGTCGAACACTGAAGCTTTCTTT	15	NA	TRBV21-1	TRBJ1-1	NA
CSVAIGLAGGGGYNEQFF	TGCAGCGTTGCTATAGGACTAGCGGGAGGGGGAGGCTACAATGAGCAGTTCTTC	18	NA	TRBV29-1	TRBJ2-1	TRBD2
CASTPPGQFNQPQHF	TGTGCCAGCACCCCCCCCGGGCAGTTCAATCAGCCCCAGCATTTT	15	NA	TRBV28	TRBJ1-5	NA
CASSLGVSGGYQETQYF	TGTGCCAGCAGCTTAGGTGTTAGCGGGGGTTACCAAGAGACCCAGTACTTC	17	NA	TRBV7-8	TRBJ2-5	TRBD2
CASSGKRGSGETQYF	TGCGCCAGCAGTGGGAAGCGCGGGAGCGGAGAGACCCAGTACTTC	15	NA	TRBV5-1	TRBJ2-5	TRBD2
CASSPSAGGPDKQFF	TGTGCCAGCTCACCATCTGCGGGAGGCCCCGATAAGCAGTTCTTC	15	NA	TRBV18	TRBJ2-1	TRBD2
CAISQAGYEQFF	TGTGCCATCAGCCAAGCGGGGTATGAGCAGTTCTTC	12	NA	TRBV10-3	TRBJ2-1	TRBD2
CASSQGQDYYGYTF	TGTGCCAGCAGTCAGGGGCAGGACTACTATGGCTACACCTTC	14	NA	TRBV11-2	TRBJ1-2	NA
CASKLSPRPQKHNQPQHF	TGTGCCAGCAAGTTATCCCCCAGGCCCCAGAAACACAATCAGCCCCAGCATTTT	18	NA	TRBV28	TRBJ1-5	NA
CASSPSAGGNQPQHF	TGTGCCAGCAGTCCTTCTGCAGGCGGTAATCAGCCCCAGCATTTT	15	NA	TRBV6-6	TRBJ1-5	NA
CASSFDTNQPQHF	TGTGCCAGCAGTTTTGACACAAATCAGCCCCAGCATTTT	13	NA	TRBV5-4	TRBJ1-5	NA
CASSRDSRSAQHF	TGTGCCAGCAGTCGGGACAGCCGGTCAGCCCAGCATTTT	13	few	TRBV6-5	TRBJ1-5	TRBD1
CASAGGSGEKLFF	TGTGCCAGTGCCGGGGGATCGGGTGAAAAACTGTTTTTT	13	NA	TRBV2	TRBJ1-4	NA